This section outlines one TCR beta chain sequence together with its context. Its antigen is not identified. The source of the sample is a study of T cell repertoires in cytomegalovirus infection. The overall study: Well-studied HLA-B-restricted epitopes and recently identified HLA-C-restricted epitopes of CMV were both used in the study.

Each CDR3 protein gets one entry after TCRdb re-called the reads with MiXCR. The sample consists of approximately 590,000 distinct CDR3 sequences, around 40% of them appearing once. General study findings and limits: Cumulative frequency of public TCR beta families picked out carriers of CMV plus the relevant HLA.

Germline CDR1 and CDR2: SNHLY and FYNNEI. The CDR3 runs 14 residues. V was trimmed by 7 bases and J by 2 bases, leaving 11 bases between them. The chain uses TRBV2 and TRBJ2-2; maybe TRBD2 (6 bases). The sequence was obtained from a human donor in good health (CMV status not recorded). Some clones in this sample may be carry-over from other donors' samples. Sequencing used cultured PBMCs, obtained from culture after CMV antigen stimulation. The DNA for the CDR3 is TGTGCCAGCACGGGGGAGGTCAACACCGGGGAGCTGTTTTTT. This codes for CASTGEVNTGELFF.